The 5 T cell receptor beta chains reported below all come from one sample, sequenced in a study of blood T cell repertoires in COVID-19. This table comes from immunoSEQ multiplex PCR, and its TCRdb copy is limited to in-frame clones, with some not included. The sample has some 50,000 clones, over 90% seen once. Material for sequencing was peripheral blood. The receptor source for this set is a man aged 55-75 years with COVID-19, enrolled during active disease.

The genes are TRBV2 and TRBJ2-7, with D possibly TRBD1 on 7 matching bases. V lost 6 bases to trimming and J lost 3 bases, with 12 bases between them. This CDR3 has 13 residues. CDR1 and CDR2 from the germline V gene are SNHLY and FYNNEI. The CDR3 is CASSFRGVYEQYF. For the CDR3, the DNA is TGTGCCAGCAGCTTCAGGGGGGTCTACGAGCAGTACTTC.

The CDR3 protein is CASSLQGSSEQYF. CDR3 coding DNA: TGTGCCAGCAGTTTACAGGGCTCTAGCGAGCAGTACTTC. V gene TRBV28 combines with J gene TRBJ2-7; possibly TRBD1 for D (5 bases). In germline, CDR1 is MDHEN, CDR2 SYDVKM. V lost 2 bases and J lost 6, with 11 bases in between. The CDR3 consists of 13 residues.

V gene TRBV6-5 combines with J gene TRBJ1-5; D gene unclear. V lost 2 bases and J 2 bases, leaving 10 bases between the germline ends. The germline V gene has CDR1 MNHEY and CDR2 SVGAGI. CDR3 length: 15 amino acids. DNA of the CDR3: TGTGCCAGCAGTTACGCGGGCCCGGGCAATCAGCCCCAGCATTTT. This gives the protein CASSYAGPGNQPQHF.

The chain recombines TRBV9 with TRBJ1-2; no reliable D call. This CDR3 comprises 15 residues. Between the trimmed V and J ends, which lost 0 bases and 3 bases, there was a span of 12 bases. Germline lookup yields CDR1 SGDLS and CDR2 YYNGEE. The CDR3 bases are TGTGCCAGCAGCGTAGGGGAGGGCGCGTACTATGGCTACACCTTC. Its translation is CASSVGEGAYYGYTF.

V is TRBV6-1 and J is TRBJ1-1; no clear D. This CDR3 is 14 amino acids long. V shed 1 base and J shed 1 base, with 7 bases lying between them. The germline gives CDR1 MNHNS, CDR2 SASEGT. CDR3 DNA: TGTGCCAGCAGTGAAGGAGGAACGAACACTGAAGCTTTCTTT. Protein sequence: CASSEGGTNTEAFF.